This paragraph reports one T cell receptor (beta chain). Its antigen remains unknown. TCRdb called the reads again in MiXCR, with one record for every CDR3 protein. The repertoire consists of about 900,000 distinct CDR3 sequences, with about a third occurring once and the leading ten covering 13%. This specimen belongs to a study of T cell repertoires in cytomegalovirus infection. CDR3 length: 15 amino acids. Trimming pared 0 bases from V and 2 bases from J, leaving 11 bases between. CDR1 is SGDLS, CDR2 YYNGEE, per germline. The rearrangement links TRBV9 to TRBJ1-1; D gene uncertain. Specimen: cultured CD8+ T cells from PBMCs, collected from culture after CMV antigen stimulation. This sequence was found in a human donor in good health (CMV status not recorded). Some clones in this sample may be carry-over from other donors' samples. For the CDR3, the DNA is TGTGCCAGCAGCGTAGGGGCAGATTTTAACACTGAAGCTTTCTTT. This translates into CASSVGADFNTEAFF. Filled out from reference TRBV9 and TRBJ1-1, the complete variable domain reads DSGVTQTPKHLITATGQRVTLRCSPRSGDLSVYWYQQSLDQGLQFLIQYYNGEERAKGNILERFSAQQFPDLHSELNLSSLELGDSALYFCASSVGADFNTEAFFGQGTRLTVV.